One sample yielded the 16 T cell receptor beta chains listed below, sequenced in a study of CD8+ T cells in alopecia areata. As for treatment: oral pan-JAK inhibitor, 5-10 mg twice daily. Sequencing relied on a cDNA template that was reverse transcribed from extracted RNA. Only in-frame clones appear in the TCRdb table, and some are missing; sequencing was by immunoSEQ multiplex PCR. This table holds 150,000 to 200,000 clones, about 60% found once. This specimen was CD4+ T cells sorted from blood, taken at week 4, from a patient treated with tofacitinib. These receptors were taken from a human donor with alopecia areata.

For this clone: Other DNA sequences in this sample translate to the same CDR3. The rearrangement joins TRBV4-1 to TRBJ1-2; D unclear. Per the germline V gene, CDR1 is MGHRA and CDR2 is YSYEKL. Trimming took 1 base from V and 5 from J, leaving 11 bases between them. The CDR3 sequence is 14 residues long. Written as DNA, the CDR3 is TGCGCCAGCAGCCAAGGAACCGGTTCTTATGGCTACACCTTC. This encodes CASSQGTGSYGYTF.

This clone was seen a handful of times. The chain links TRBV9 to TRBJ2-3; D gene unclear. V lost 3 bases to trimming and J lost 2 bases, with 16 bases between them. This CDR3 region has 16 residues. The germline gives CDR1 SGDLS, CDR2 YYNGEE. This CDR3 is CASSAGPSLTTDTQYF. CDR3 sequence (DNA): TGTGCCAGCAGCGCTGGTCCGTCCCTCACCACAGATACGCAGTATTTT.

This chain joins TRBV6-6 and TRBJ1-4; D is unresolved. Germline V gene data show CDR1 as MNHNY and CDR2 as SVGAGI (reference sequence). The CDR3 covers 13 residues. Trimming removed 0 bases at V and 8 bases at J, with 7 bases between. The CDR3 spells CASSYSTVEKLFF. Written as DNA, the CDR3 is TGTGCCAGCAGTTACTCGACCGTAGAAAAACTGTTTTTT.

The chain employs TRBV5-1 and TRBJ1-2; D call uncertain. The CDR3 covers 14 residues. Germline CDR1 is SGHRS and CDR2 is YFSETQ. V dropped 0 bases and J dropped 2 bases, with 8 bases sitting between them. CDR3 DNA sequence: TGCGCCAGCAGCTTGGAGACCTCCAACTATGGCTACACCTTC. Translation gives CASSLETSNYGYTF.

The chain uses TRBV5-1 and TRBJ1-2; D unresolved. The germline gives CDR1 SGHRS, CDR2 YFSETQ. This CDR3 comprises 15 residues. V lost 0 bases and J 6 bases, leaving 15 bases between the germline ends. The CDR3 DNA reads TGCGCCAGCAGCTTGGCCGGGGAAGTTGGAGATGGCTACACCTTC. Protein sequence: CASSLAGEVGDGYTF.

The chain links TRBV29-1 to TRBJ2-7; 7 nucleotides align to TRBD1. Trimming took 4 bases from V and 0 from J; bases not matched to a gene: 6. This CDR3 contains 14 residues. Germline values: CDR1 SQVTM, CDR2 ANQGSEA. CDR3: CSVVRDSYSYEQYF. The CDR3 coding sequence is TGCAGCGTTGTCCGGGACAGCTACTCCTACGAGCAGTACTTC.

A few counts support this clone. The V call is TRBV14, the J call TRBJ2-3; D ambiguous. Germline-derived CDR1 and CDR2 are SGHDN and FVKESK. The CDR3 has 16 amino acids. Trimming took 5 bases from V and 4 from J, leaving 19 bases between them. In DNA form, the CDR3 reads TGTGCCAGCAGCGATATAGACCCAAGGTACCCAGATACGCAGTATTTT. Its protein is CASSDIDPRYPDTQYF.

The chain links TRBV4-1 to TRBJ1-1; 12 positions match TRBD1. Trimming took 6 bases from V and 4 from J; bases not matched to a gene: 18. Germline values: CDR1 MGHRA, CDR2 YSYEKL. The CDR3 loop spans 19 amino acids. The CDR3 DNA sequence: TGCGCCAGCAGACTCAGCTCGTCGGGACAGGGGGCGCGAAGCACTGAAGCTTTCTTT. This gives the protein CASRLSSSGQGARSTEAFF.

The chain carries TRBV6-5 and TRBJ2-5, with D possibly TRBD2 on 6 matching bases. V lost 6 bases and J 2 bases, leaving 10 bases between the germline ends. The CDR3 loop spans 13 amino acids. CDR1 is MNHEY, CDR2 SVGAGI, per germline. The CDR3 DNA reads TGTGCCAGCAGGCCTGCGGGGCAAGAGACCCAGTACTTC. Translated: CASRPAGQETQYF.

This chain joins TRBV28 and TRBJ1-5; the D is unclear. The CDR3 contains 12 residues. The V end was cut by 5 bases, the J end by 4 bases, with 6 bases between. Germline V gene sequence: CDR1 MDHEN, CDR2 SYDVKM. In nucleotides, the CDR3 is TGTGCCAGCAGTAAACTGAATCAGCCCCAGCATTTT. Protein product: CASSKLNQPQHF.

V is TRBV4-1 and J is TRBJ2-6; D not certain. V was shortened by 1 base and J by 0 bases, with 4 bases between the two germline ends. The CDR3 totals 15 residues. In germline, CDR1 is MGHRA, CDR2 YSYEKL. The CDR3, as DNA: TGCGCCAGCAGCCAAGCCCTCTCTGGGGCCAACGTCCTGACTTTC. Translating it yields CASSQALSGANVLTF.

The chain recombines TRBV5-1 with TRBJ2-5; possible D gene TRBD2, 6 bases. CDR3 length: 16 residues. Germline V lookup: CDR1 SGHRS, CDR2 YFSETQ. Trimming took off 3 bases at V and 3 bases at J, with 18 bases between the two ends. The CDR3 loop reads CASSWGAGPPEETQYF. The CDR3 DNA is TGCGCCAGCAGCTGGGGCGCGGGGCCTCCTGAAGAGACCCAGTACTTC.

The chain couples TRBV29-1 to TRBJ1-1, with 10 bases matching TRBD1. V was clipped by 7 bases and J by 5 bases; unmatched bases: 4. The length of the CDR3 is 12 residues. Germline-derived CDR1 and CDR2 are SQVTM and ANQGSEA. The CDR3 DNA is TGCAGCGCCGGGACAGGGGAGACTGAAGCTTTCTTT. Residues: CSAGTGETEAFF.

The chain couples TRBV27 to TRBJ2-7; D possibly matches TRBD1 or TRBD2 (6 bases each). The V gene lost 2 bases and the J gene lost 5 bases, with 10 bases spanning the gap. Germline CDR1 MNHEY, CDR2 SMNVEV (reference sequence). CDR3 length: 13 amino acids. The CDR3 DNA sequence: TGTGCCAGCAGTTTAAGGGGGGAGGACGAGCAGTACTTC. Translation: CASSLRGEDEQYF.

The chain carries TRBV28 and TRBJ1-1, with 9 bases identical to TRBD1. CDR3 size: 14 residues. With 4 bases clipped from V and 4 bases from J, the junction kept 4 bases outside the gene matches. CDR1 is MDHEN and CDR2 is SYDVKM in the germline V gene. CDR3: CASSSQGASTEAFF. The CDR3 DNA follows: TGTGCCAGCAGTTCACAGGGGGCGAGCACTGAAGCTTTCTTT.

The chain is built from TRBV6-5 and TRBJ2-1, with D perhaps matching TRBD1 (6 bases). This CDR3 is 15 amino acids long. Germline assignment: CDR1 MNHEY and CDR2 SVGAGI. V was pared by 1 base and J by 2 bases, with 9 bases between. The CDR3 DNA reads as TGTGCCAGCAGTTACTGGCCAGGGGCCTACAATGAGCAGTTCTTC. This sequence encodes CASSYWPGAYNEQFF.